One and the same sample provided the 9 T cell receptor beta chains below, sequenced in a study of blood T cell repertoires in COVID-19 (dated by TCRdb to 2019 to 2021). Libraries were built with the immunoSEQ multiplex PCR assay. As stored in TCRdb, this immuneACCESS dataset retains in-frame rearrangements with V and J assigned. A fraction of the clones does not appear; measured against another copy, unresolved V genes explain less than half of the discrepancy, and the remainder lacks a known reason. The sample contains fewer than 350,000 clones, around 81% of them found a single time. The ten largest clones capture less than 3% of the sample. Sequenced sample: peripheral blood. These receptors were taken from a woman in her sixties with active or convalescent COVID-19.

This clone has a single count. The DNA for the CDR3 is TGTGCTAGTGGTTATTCCGCCGGGACAGGGGTAAGGACCTATAATTCACCCCTCCACTTT. It yields the protein CASGYSAGTGVRTYNSPLHF. The V and J genes are TRBV12-5 and TRBJ1-6, with 10 bases matching TRBD1. CDR3 length: 20 residues. The germline V gene has CDR1 LGHNT and CDR2 FRNRAP. V was clipped by 4 bases and J by 2 bases; unmatched bases: 14.

The V and J genes are TRBV27 and TRBJ1-1; 9 bases map to TRBD1. The CDR3 runs 16 residues. Germline V gives CDR1 MNHEY, CDR2 SMNVEV (reference sequence). The V segment lost 4 bases and the J segment 0 bases; nucleotides outside the gene matches: 6. The CDR3, as DNA: TGTGCCAGCAGTTCACGGGACAGGGCCATGAACACTGAAGCTTTCTTT. This translates into CASSSRDRAMNTEAFF.

This rearrangement joins TRBV9 to TRBJ1-1, with D possibly TRBD1 on 6 matching bases. The germline gives CDR1 SGDLS, CDR2 YYNGEE. The CDR3 is 14 residues long. V was clipped by 6 bases and J by 4 bases, with 16 bases between them. The CDR3 nucleotides read TGTGCCAGCACCTTAGCAGGGGTTGGCACTGAAGCTTTCTTT. This gives the protein CASTLAGVGTEAFF.

This clone was seen once. The V gene is TRBV30, the J gene TRBJ1-1, with 9 bases matching TRBD1. V shed 5 bases, J shed 7 bases, and the junction held 14 bases outside the gene matches. The CDR3 has 15 amino acids. The germline V gene has CDR1 GTSNPN and CDR2 SVGIG (reference sequence). Written as DNA, the CDR3 is TGTGCCTGGGGCACCGGGACAGGGAGCGCCAGTGAAGCTTTCTTT. It yields the protein CAWGTGTGSASEAFF. Drawing the rest from reference TRBV30 and TRBJ1-1, the complete variable domain is SQTIHQWPATLVQPVGSPLSLECTVEGTSNPNLYWYRQAAGRGLQLLFYSVGIGQISSEVPQNLSASRPQDRQFILSSKKLLLSDSGFYLCAWGTGTGSASEAFFGQGTRLTVV.

CDR3 nucleotide sequence: TGTGCCAGCAGCTTGGACGCTTTGACGGGCTATGGCTACACCTTC. It is translated as CASSLDALTGYGYTF. V is TRBV5-4 and J is TRBJ1-2, with D unclear. This CDR3 is 15 amino acids long. The V gene's germline CDR1 is SGHNT and CDR2 YYREEE (reference sequence). Trimming removed 0 bases at V and 4 bases at J, with 13 bases between.

The chain recombines TRBV7-8 with TRBJ1-2; TRBD1 matches at 8 bases. From germline, CDR1 is SGHVS and CDR2 FQNEAQ. The length of the CDR3 is 16 residues. After removal of 7 bases from V and 7 bases from J, the junction contained 17 bases not matched to a gene. The CDR3 protein is CASNTRANRDRFGYTF. The CDR3 nucleotides are TGTGCCAGCAACACAAGGGCAAACCGGGACAGGTTTGGCTACACCTTC.

The chain uses TRBV6-5 and TRBJ2-7; 9 bases are a match to TRBD1. V shed 5 bases, J shed 6 bases, and the junction held 8 bases outside the gene matches. CDR1 is MNHEY, CDR2 SVGAGI, per germline. The CDR3 extends over 14 amino acids. Here the CDR3 DNA reads TGTGCCAGCAGTCTTGACAGGGGGGGGTTCGAGCAGTACTTC. Translation gives CASSLDRGGFEQYF.

This clone turned up a few times. This chain links TRBV12-3 or TRBV12-4 with TRBJ1-2; 8 nucleotides match TRBD1. The CDR3 runs to 13 residues. V lost 5 bases, J lost 2 bases, and 1 base stayed unmatched. The chain's CDR3 is CASSRQGNYGYTF. In nucleotides, the CDR3 is TGTGCCAGCAGTCGACAGGGGAACTATGGCTACACCTTC.

This chain connects TRBV25-1 to TRBJ2-2; 8 bases line up with TRBD1. J lost 7 bases, V lost 4 bases, and 11 bases had no gene match. The CDR3 is made up of 16 amino acids. Germline assignment: CDR1 MGHDK and CDR2 SYGVNS. CDR3 region: CASSAIQGVEVGELFF. CDR3 bases: TGTGCCAGCAGTGCCATACAGGGGGTGGAGGTCGGGGAGCTGTTTTTT.